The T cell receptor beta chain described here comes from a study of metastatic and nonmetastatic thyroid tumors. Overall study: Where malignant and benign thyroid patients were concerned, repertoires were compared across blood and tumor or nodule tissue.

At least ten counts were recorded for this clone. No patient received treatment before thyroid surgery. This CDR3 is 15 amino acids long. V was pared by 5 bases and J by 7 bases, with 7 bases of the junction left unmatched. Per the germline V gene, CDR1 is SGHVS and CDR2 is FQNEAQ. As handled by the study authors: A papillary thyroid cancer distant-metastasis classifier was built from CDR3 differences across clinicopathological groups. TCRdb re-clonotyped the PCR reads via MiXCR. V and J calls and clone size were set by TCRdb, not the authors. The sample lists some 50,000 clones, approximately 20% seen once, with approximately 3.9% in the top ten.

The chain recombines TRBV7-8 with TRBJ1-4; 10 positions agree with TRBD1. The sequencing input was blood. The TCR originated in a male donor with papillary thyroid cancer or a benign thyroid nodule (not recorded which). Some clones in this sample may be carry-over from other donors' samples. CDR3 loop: CASSPPGTGAEKLFF. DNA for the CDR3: TGTGCCAGCAGCCCACCCGGGACAGGGGCTGAAAAACTGTTTTTT.